The 2 T cell receptor beta chains below were found in one sample sequenced in a study of cytomegalovirus exposure and HLA in healthy donors. The PCR employed 60 Vbeta primers together with 13 Jbeta primers. Clones were sequenced by immunoSEQ multiplex PCR, and TCRdb holds only the in-frame ones, with some missing. Seen here are fewer than 150,000 clones, around 68% observed once, and the top ten hold more than 9%. Sequencing was performed on PBMCs. These receptor sequences come from a woman between 45 and 65 years old in good health and CMV-seropositive.

This sequence joins TRBV2 and TRBJ2-1, with 7 bases matching TRBD1. V was pared by 7 bases and J by 5 bases, with 8 bases of the junction left unmatched. Per germline, CDR1 SNHLY and CDR2 FYNNEI. The CDR3 length is 14 residues. In DNA, the CDR3 is TGTGCCAGCAACGACCGGGACAGTCACAATGAGCAGTTCTTC. Amino acid sequence: CASNDRDSHNEQFF.

There are a few counts of this clone. V and J are TRBV30 and TRBJ2-7; no definite D call. The CDR3 is 11 amino acids. Between the trimmed V and J ends, which lost 3 bases and 6 bases, there was a span of 9 bases. Germline lookup yields CDR1 GTSNPN and CDR2 SVGIG (reference sequence). CDR3 protein: CAWSSSGEQYF. The DNA of the CDR3 is TGTGCCTGGAGCTCGAGTGGCGAGCAGTACTTC.